The rows below give T cell receptor beta chains drawn from one sample of a study of OX40 agonist ivuxolimab in advanced cancers. This table comes from immunoSEQ multiplex PCR, and its TCRdb copy is limited to in-frame clones, with some not included. The sample comprises about 98,000 clones, around nine tenths of which are singletons, and 0.5% rests with the top ten. The sequencing here drew on CD4+ or CD8+ T cells sorted from blood, taken in a trial of the OX40 agonist ivuxolimab. All receptors come from an adult with an advanced solid tumor such as melanoma, head and neck, liver or kidney cancer. The CDR3 runs from the conserved cysteine through the conserved F or W. The D gene is left open where the match is weak. Clone size is given for some rows only: seen once, a few or many times, or a class if the clone is expanded.

CDR3nt	CDR3aa	v_gene	abundance	j_gene	d_gene
TGTGCCAGTAGTACCCCTGCCGGCAATCAGCCCCAGCATTTT	CASSTPAGNQPQHF	TRBV19	.	TRBJ1-5	.
TGTGCCAGCAGTTCCGTTAAGGGCAATCAGCCCCAGCATTTT	CASSSVKGNQPQHF	TRBV6-5	.	TRBJ1-5	.
TGTGCCATCAGGCAGACAGGCGATACCTACGAGCAGTACTTC	CAIRQTGDTYEQYF	TRBV10-3	.	TRBJ2-7	.
TGCAGCGTTGTCACCACAGATACGCAGTATTTT	CSVVTTDTQYF	TRBV29-1	.	TRBJ2-3	.
TGTGCCAGCAGCTTATTTAGTGGGGGGGCCGGAAACATTCAGTACTTC	CASSLFSGGAGNIQYF	TRBV11-2	.	TRBJ2-4	.
TGTGCCAGCAGAGCGGGACACCCGAACACTGAAGCTTTCTTT	CASRAGHPNTEAFF	TRBV6-5	.	TRBJ1-1	.
TGTGCCAGCAGCGTACAGGGGTCTGGGGCCAACGTCCTGACTTTC	CASSVQGSGANVLTF	TRBV9	.	TRBJ2-6	.
TGTGCCAGCAGCCCGCTAGGCGGTTATACGCAGTATTTT	CASSPLGGYTQYF	TRBV7-2	.	TRBJ2-3	.
TGTGCCAGCAGCCAGGGCAACACTGAAGCTTTCTTT	CASSQGNTEAFF	TRBV14	.	TRBJ1-1	.
TGTGCCAGCAGTGATGGAACAGGCCTAAATCAGCCCCAGCATTTT	CASSDGTGLNQPQHF	TRBV2	.	TRBJ1-5	.
TGTGCCAGCACTGGGGGGATAAACAATTCACCCCTCCACTTT	CASTGGINNSPLHF	TRBV6-5	.	TRBJ1-6	.
TGCGCCAGCACCCTCCCCAGTGGGGGGGCCGGGGACACCGGGGAGCTGTTTTTT	CASTLPSGGAGDTGELFF	TRBV5-1	.	TRBJ2-2	.
TGCGCCAGCAGCGCCGGTCACACAGATACGCAGTATTTT	CASSAGHTDTQYF	TRBV5-1	once	TRBJ2-3	.
TGTGCCAGCAGTGGTCAAATGGGCACTGAAGCTTTCTTT	CASSGQMGTEAFF	TRBV6-1	.	TRBJ1-1	.
TGTGCCAGCAGTGCCCAGCCGAAAGATACGCAGTATTTT	CASSAQPKDTQYF	TRBV6-4	.	TRBJ2-3	.
TGTGCCAGCAGTTTTAACCGCTATGGCTACACCTTC	CASSFNRYGYTF	TRBV28	.	TRBJ1-2	.
TGTGCCAGTAGTATTCGGGACAGGGAAGAGACCCAGTACTTC	CASSIRDREETQYF	TRBV19	.	TRBJ2-5	TRBD1
TGTGCCAGCAGTTACACACAGGGTGGACAGCCCCAGCATTTT	CASSYTQGGQPQHF	TRBV6-5	.	TRBJ1-5	.
TGTGCCAGCAGCGCGGACGCCACCGGTGAGACCCAGTACTTC	CASSADATGETQYF	TRBV9	.	TRBJ2-5	.
TGTGCCAGCAGCTCTGACAGGGCTAATGAAAAACTGTTTTTT	CASSSDRANEKLFF	TRBV7-2	.	TRBJ1-4	TRBD1
TGCAGCGTTGGGGGACAGGGTGGTGGAAACACCATATATTTT	CSVGGQGGGNTIYF	TRBV29-1	.	TRBJ1-3	TRBD1
TGTGCCAGCGTCGCCTACTGCGGGGGTGAGCAGTTCTTC	CASVAYCGGEQFF	TRBV21-1	.	TRBJ2-1	.
TGTGCCAGTACCTTCATATCGGGTCTAAGAAACCGGGGCTATGGCTACACCTTC	CASTFISGLRNRGYGYTF	TRBV19	.	TRBJ1-2	.
TGTGCCACCAGCACTAGGGGGGGAGTTAATCAGCCCCAGCATTTT	CATSTRGGVNQPQHF	TRBV15	once	TRBJ1-5	.
TGTGCCAGCAGTGATGAGGTCGGAGGGATCACAGATACGCAGTATTTT	CASSDEVGGITDTQYF	TRBV2	.	TRBJ2-3	.
TGTGCCAGCAGTTACTCAACCCTACTGTACAATGAGCAGTTCTTC	CASSYSTLLYNEQFF	TRBV6-5	.	TRBJ2-1	.
TGCGCCAGCAGCCGGGGTTCAGCCTGGGGCTACACCTTC	CASSRGSAWGYTF	TRBV10-1	once	TRBJ1-2	.
TGTGCCACCAGCAGTGGACGGAACCCTTATAATTCACCCCTCCACTTT	CATSSGRNPYNSPLHF	TRBV15	.	TRBJ1-6	.
TGTGCCAGCAGCCCCTTTGCAGGTCACCAGCCCCAGCATTTT	CASSPFAGHQPQHF	TRBV7-2	.	TRBJ1-5	.
TGTGCCAGCAGCTCAACCCCGCTGCAGGATGCTTTCTTT	CASSSTPLQDAFF	TRBV7-3	.	TRBJ1-1	.
TGTGCCATCAGTGCGGACAGGGCGGGGCAGCCCCAGCATTTT	CAISADRAGQPQHF	TRBV10-3	once	TRBJ1-5	TRBD1
TGCGCCAGCAGCCCGGTGGGGGAAGAGACCCAGTACTTC	CASSPVGEETQYF	TRBV5-1	.	TRBJ2-5	.
TGCGCCAGCAGCAGGGACAGGGCAAACTATGGCTACACCTTC	CASSRDRANYGYTF	TRBV5-1	once	TRBJ1-2	TRBD1
TGCGCCAGCAGCCAAGCTAGGGGGGGGCCGGCGGACGAGACCCAGTACTTC	CASSQARGGPADETQYF	TRBV4-1	.	TRBJ2-5	.
TGTGCCAGCAGACAGTCGGGAGGCGGCACAGATACGCAGTATTTT	CASRQSGGGTDTQYF	TRBV7-9	.	TRBJ2-3	TRBD2
TGTGCCAGTGGATCCGGGTGGGGGGTATCAGATACGCAGTATTTT	CASGSGWGVSDTQYF	TRBV19	.	TRBJ2-3	.
TGTGCCAGCAGGGCCGGGACAGGGGAGGAAAAACTGTTTTTT	CASRAGTGEEKLFF	TRBV2	.	TRBJ1-4	TRBD1
TGTGCCAGCAGTTACCGGGACACCGGCTCCTACGAGCAGTACTTC	CASSYRDTGSYEQYF	TRBV6-6	.	TRBJ2-7	.
TGTGCCAGCAGGGCACAGGGGGCGAGCACCGGGGAGCTGTTTTTT	CASRAQGASTGELFF	TRBV5-4	.	TRBJ2-2	TRBD1
TGCGCCAGCAGCTCCCCCGGACAGTTTGGGGAGACCCAGTACTTC	CASSSPGQFGETQYF	TRBV5-1	.	TRBJ2-5	.
TGTGCCAGCACCCCGGGACTAGCGGGGGGAAACGAGCAGTACTTC	CASTPGLAGGNEQYF	TRBV28	.	TRBJ2-7	TRBD2
TGTGCCAGCAGTCCTCGGGTCGTCGACGAGCAGTACTTC	CASSPRVVDEQYF	TRBV28	once	TRBJ2-7	.
TGCGCCAGCAGCTTGGGTCCCAGCAACGTTCAAGAGACCCAGTACTTC	CASSLGPSNVQETQYF	TRBV5-1	.	TRBJ2-5	.
TGTGCCACCTCGACAGTGGATGAGGCCCAGTACTTC	CATSTVDEAQYF	TRBV10-3	.	TRBJ2-5	.
TGTGCCAGCAGCCCGACCGGGGTTGGATATGGCTACACCTTC	CASSPTGVGYGYTF	TRBV14	.	TRBJ1-2	.
TGTGCCAGCAGCTTTGGGGATCAAGAGACCCAGTACTTC	CASSFGDQETQYF	TRBV11-3	.	TRBJ2-5	.
TGTGCCAGCAGCCCACCCGGTAGTGGGGGGTTCCCCTCCTACGAGCAGTACTTC	CASSPPGSGGFPSYEQYF	TRBV5-4	.	TRBJ2-7	.
TGTGCCAGCGCGGCAGGCGACAACAAAGAGACCCAGTACTTC	CASAAGDNKETQYF	TRBV7-2	.	TRBJ2-5	.
TGTGCCAGCAGTTTATCCACCTTGGGCCTGGGGGGGGATGGCTACACCTTC	CASSLSTLGLGGDGYTF	TRBV28	.	TRBJ1-2	.
TGTGCCAGCAGCCGTCGGGGTGCCAGCAGCCAAGTAGGGACAGACTCCCTTGGCTACACCTTC	CASSRRGASSQVGTDSLGYTF	TRBV4-2	.	TRBJ1-2	TRBD1
TGTGCCGTTCAACGCACTAACACTGAAGCTTTCTTT	CAVQRTNTEAFF	TRBV7-9	few	TRBJ1-1	.
TGCGCCAGCGCCGTGACAGTGAACACTGAAGCTTTCTTT	CASAVTVNTEAFF	TRBV5-1	.	TRBJ1-1	.
TGTGCCAGCAGTTACGGGAGGCCTGAAGCTTTCTTT	CASSYGRPEAFF	TRBV6-6	few	TRBJ1-1	.
TGTGCCAGCAGTTTGGGCCGGGGGGGAGCCTACGAGCAGTACTTC	CASSLGRGGAYEQYF	TRBV28	.	TRBJ2-7	TRBD2
TGTGCCAGCAGTTTCGCCGGCTCTGGAAACACCATATATTTT	CASSFAGSGNTIYF	TRBV28	.	TRBJ1-3	.